These 22 T cell receptor beta chains were sequenced from one sample in a study of glioma-infiltrating T cells. Using RNA template, CDR3s of TCR alpha and beta were amplified with iRepertoire arm-PCR. TCRdb reanalysed the multiplex PCR reads using MiXCR and keeps one entry per CDR3 protein. The sample carries about 410,000 distinct CDR3 sequences, around 45% recorded once. The sequencing sample was made of glioma tissue, nonneoplastic brain tissue, or PBMCs (not recorded which). All receptors come from a human donor with low-grade glioma or glioblastoma, undergoing nonglioma brain surgery, or in good health (not recorded which).

On this clonotype: A much bigger clone sits one base away, suggesting this may be a read error. The chain links TRBV28 to TRBJ1-1, with D perhaps matching TRBD1 (6 bases). The CDR3 is made up of 12 amino acids. Germline loops: CDR1 MDHEN, CDR2 SYDVKM. V lost 6 bases, J lost 5 bases, and 10 bases lay in between. The CDR3, as DNA: TGTGCCAGCAGACAGGGTAAAACTGAAGCTTTCTTT. This translates into CASRQGKTEAFF.

As to this clonotype: It may be a read error: a sequence one base away is much more abundant. The chain uses TRBV20-1 and TRBJ2-3; 13 positions agree with TRBD2. With 8 bases clipped from V and 1 base from J, the junction kept 9 bases outside the gene matches. Germline CDR1 DFQATT, CDR2 SNEGSKA (reference sequence). This CDR3 comprises 16 residues. CDR3 amino acids: CSSTGGTSGGTDTQYF. DNA for the CDR3: TGCAGTTCTACCGGGGGGACTAGCGGGGGCACAGATACGCAGTATTTT.

This clonotype was counted only a few times. The rearrangement joins TRBV28 to TRBJ2-5; TRBD2 aligns across 8 bases. Germline lookup yields CDR1 MDHEN and CDR2 SYDVKM. Germline trimming cut 6 bases from V and 5 bases from J; bases unmatched to any gene: 17. This CDR3 spans 17 amino acids. This CDR3 is CASSPPPWREAPETQYF. CDR3 in DNA: TGTGCCAGCAGCCCACCTCCCTGGCGGGAGGCCCCCGAGACCCAGTACTTC.

This clonotype was found a few times. V gene TRBV4-1 combines with J gene TRBJ1-5; TRBD1 agrees at 11 bases. The CDR3 spans 17 residues. The V gene end was trimmed by 0 bases and the J gene end by 3 bases; junction bases not matched to a gene: 4. Germline CDR1 reads MGHRA; CDR2 reads YSYEKL. The CDR3 reads CASSQEWDRGVNQPQHF. For the CDR3, the DNA is TGCGCCAGCAGCCAAGAGTGGGACAGGGGGGTCAATCAGCCCCAGCATTTT.

The rearrangement links TRBV28 to TRBJ2-7; D uncertain. The CDR3 runs 14 residues. Germline CDR1 and CDR2: MDHEN and SYDVKM. The ends were cut back, 5 bases at V and 6 bases at J, with 17 bases in the middle. The CDR3 loop is CASSNERYQGEQYF. The CDR3 nucleotides are TGTGCCAGCAGTAATGAAAGGTATCAAGGCGAGCAGTACTTC.

This chain joins TRBV7-6 and TRBJ2-3; D is unresolved. Germline loops: CDR1 SGHVS, CDR2 FNYEAQ. CDR3 length: 17 amino acids. V lost 1 base to trimming and J lost 0 bases, with 14 bases between them. The CDR3 is CASSLGWAYYSTDTQYF. The CDR3 nucleotides are TGTGCCAGCAGCTTAGGTTGGGCATACTATAGCACAGATACGCAGTATTTT.

This clonotype was found many times. V usage is TRBV4-3 and J usage is TRBJ2-7; D possibly corresponds to TRBD2 (5 bases). CDR1 LGHNA and CDR2 YSLEER come from the germline V gene. With 4 bases removed from V and 0 bases from J, the gap between germline ends came to 13 bases. The CDR3 runs to 15 residues. CDR3 nucleotide sequence: TGCGCCAGCAGCCCCGAGAGGGAATTCTCCTACGAGCAGTACTTC. Its translation is CASSPEREFSYEQYF.

In this sample, this clonotype turned up once. A much larger clone is a single base away; this may be a read error. The CDR3 is CASSLIKTGVHQPQHF. CDR3 nucleotides: TGTGCCAGCAGTCTCATCAAGACAGGGGTTCATCAGCCCCAGCATTTT. The V call is TRBV28, the J call TRBJ1-5; 8 bases line up with TRBD1. In germline, CDR1 is MDHEN, CDR2 SYDVKM. V gave up 5 bases and J gave up 5 bases; unmatched junction bases: 11. The CDR3 loop spans 16 amino acids.

This clonotype was counted many times. CDR3 coding DNA: TGTGCCAGCAGTTACGGTGGTACGGAAGAGACCCAGTACTTC. Translation gives CASSYGGTEETQYF. The chain links TRBV6-2 or TRBV6-3 to TRBJ2-5; D uncertain. Germline CDR1 and CDR2: MNHEY and SVGEGT. V was trimmed by 2 bases and J by 3 bases, leaving 10 bases between them. This CDR3 is 14 amino acids long.

This clonotype was detected only a few times. The rearrangement links TRBV7-2 to TRBJ2-7, with D unresolved. The germline gives CDR1 SGHTA, CDR2 FQGNSA. The CDR3 runs to 13 residues. The germline V and J ends were trimmed by 2 bases and 7 bases, with 12 bases remaining between them. The DNA for the CDR3 is TGTGCCAGCAGCTTATGGGCAGTAAGGGAGCAGTACTTC. This codes for CASSLWAVREQYF. Based on the CDR3 plus reference TRBV7-2 and TRBJ2-7, the full variable domain is GAGVSQSPSNKVTEKGKDVELRCDPISGHTALYWYRQSLGQGLEFLIYFQGNSAPDKSGLPSDRFSAERTGGSVSTLTIQRTQQEDSAVYLCASSLWAVREQYFGPGTRLTVT.

This clonotype was counted only a few times. The V gene is TRBV20-1, the J gene TRBJ2-1; 11 nucleotides line up with TRBD2. Germline V gene data show CDR1 as DFQATT and CDR2 as SNEGSKA (reference sequence). The CDR3 has 15 amino acids. V lost 2 bases and J lost 6; bases outside the gene matches: 6. Here the CDR3 reads CSARRSGRARNEQFF. Written as DNA, the CDR3 is TGCAGTGCTAGACGTAGCGGGAGGGCCCGCAATGAGCAGTTCTTC.

This sequence joins TRBV7-9 and TRBJ2-7, with D unresolved. V gave up 5 bases and J gave up 2 bases, with 7 bases separating them. The CDR3 contains 12 residues. Germline loops: CDR1 SEHNR, CDR2 FQNEAQ (reference sequence). The CDR3 spells CASSHPAYEQYF. DNA of the CDR3: TGTGCCAGCAGCCACCCAGCCTACGAGCAGTACTTC.

This clonotype has only a few counts. The rearrangement uses TRBV15 and TRBJ2-1; D gene uncertain. Trimming shortened V by 1 base and J by 10 bases, and 17 bases separated the two germline ends. Germline V gene lookup returns CDR1 LNHNV and CDR2 YYDKDF (reference sequence). This CDR3 spans 15 amino acids. The CDR3 protein is CATSRGIEIAREQFF. In DNA, the CDR3 is TGTGCCACCAGCAGAGGAATAGAGATCGCCAGGGAGCAGTTCTTC.

This clonotype was counted at least ten times. The CDR3 DNA follows: TGTGCCACCAGCAGAGATTGGGTGACTGAAGCTTTCTTT. This sequence encodes CATSRDWVTEAFF. The V gene is TRBV15, the J gene TRBJ1-1; no definite D call. V was shortened by 0 bases and J by 5 bases, with 7 bases between the two germline ends. In germline, CDR1 is LNHNV, CDR2 YYDKDF (reference sequence). The CDR3 covers 13 residues.

As for this clonotype: A read error is possible here, since a much larger clone lies one base away. The V and J genes are TRBV20-1 and TRBJ1-1; D is undetermined. Per germline, CDR1 DFQATT and CDR2 SNEGSKA (reference sequence). CDR3 size: 11 residues. V was shortened by 6 bases and J by 9 bases, with 14 bases between the two germline ends. CDR3: CSAVGSLQAFF. CDR3 nucleotides: TGCAGTGCCGTAGGCAGCCTTCAAGCTTTCTTT.

On this clonotype itself: Without the conserved terminal phenylalanine or tryptophan, this CDR3 likely stems from a read error. This sequence joins TRBV20-1 and TRBJ1-1; the D is unclear. Trimming took 3 bases from V and 5 from J, leaving 16 bases between them. This CDR3 has 14 residues. Germline assignment: CDR1 DFQATT and CDR2 SNEGSKA (reference sequence). The CDR3 is CSARERRSFTEAFL. Written as DNA, the CDR3 is TGCAGTGCTAGGGAAAGGAGGTCTTTTACTGAAGCTTTCTTA.

This clonotype was seen at least ten times. This chain uses TRBV20-1 with TRBJ2-5; maybe TRBD1 (6 bases). Trimming removed 4 bases at V and 4 bases at J, with 10 bases between. Looked up from germline, CDR1 is DFQATT and CDR2 is SNEGSKA (reference sequence). The CDR3 has 12 residues. The CDR3 here is CSAKQGPETQYF. The CDR3 DNA reads TGCAGTGCTAAACAGGGACCAGAGACCCAGTACTTC.

With respect to this clonotype: One end of the junction is discordant with germline, which a read error may explain. The rearrangement links TRBV28 to TRBJ2-7, with 8 bases fitting TRBD1. From germline, CDR1 is MDHEN and CDR2 SYDVKM. This CDR3 is 15 amino acids long. CDR3 nucleotides: TGTGTCAGCAGTACGCCGACAGGGGTCGGCCACGAGCAGTACTTC. Translation gives CVSSTPTGVGHEQYF. The full variable domain, completed using reference TRBV28 and TRBJ2-7, is DVKVTQSSRYLVKRTGEKVFLECVQDMDHENMFWYRQDPGLGLRLIYFSYDVKMKEKGDIPEGYSVSREKKERFSLILESASTNQTSMYLCVSSTPTGVGHEQYFGPGTRLTVT.

Comment on this clonotype: A much larger clonotype is one base distant, so this may be a read error. The rearrangement uses TRBV20-1 and TRBJ1-1; no firm D call. Germline loops: CDR1 DFQATT, CDR2 SNEGSKA (reference sequence). Trimming pared 3 bases from V and 2 bases from J, leaving 10 bases between. There are 13 residues in the CDR3. CDR3 sequence: CSASNTINTEAFF. The CDR3 region has the DNA TGCAGTGCTAGTAACACCATAAACACTGAAGCTTTCTTT.

J is TRBJ2-1 and V is TRBV29-1; D perhaps matches TRBD1 (5 bases). CDR3 length: 13 residues. Trimming cost V 4 bases and J 5 bases, with 12 bases left between them. Germline values: CDR1 SQVTM, CDR2 ANQGSEA. CDR3 nucleotide sequence: TGCAGCGTTGCATCAGGGTCGGACAATGAGCAGTTCTTC. Its protein product is CSVASGSDNEQFF.

The chain combines TRBV20-1 with TRBJ2-4, with 10 nucleotides matching TRBD1. The CDR3 is 13 amino acids. J was trimmed by 12 bases and V by 0 bases; bases with no gene match: 5. CDR1 is DFQATT, CDR2 SNEGSKA, per germline (reference sequence). The CDR3 nucleotides are TGCAGTGCTAGAGATGACAGGGGGCAATATCAGTACTTC. It encodes CSARDDRGQYQYF.

A note on this clonotype: A much larger clone is a single base away; this may be a read error. This chain connects TRBV19 to TRBJ2-1; TRBD2 is a possible D gene (6 bases). CDR3 length: 16 amino acids. Germline CDR1 reads LNHDA; CDR2 reads SQIVND (reference sequence). The V and J ends lost 3 bases and 5 bases respectively, with 17 bases between them. CDR3 bases: TGTGCCAGTAGTATCGCGGGGACCTTGGGCCACAATGAGCAGTTCTTC. It is translated as CASSIAGTLGHNEQFF.